Below, 8 T cell receptor beta chains from the same sample are listed, as sequenced in a study of graft-versus-host responses after intestinal transplantation. No cognate antigen is known for these TCRs. Profiled with immunoSEQ multiplex PCR; TCRdb holds only in-frame clones, not every one. The sample gives about 120,000 clones, 90% of which show up once; roughly 0.2% is in the top ten. The sample in question was unstimulated CD4+ T cells sorted from spleen or lymph node cells, obtained before intestinal transplant. All receptors derive from a human donor who received an intestinal transplant.

The V call is TRBV19, the J call TRBJ1-3; D is ambiguous. V was shortened by 4 bases and J by 0 bases, with 10 bases between the two germline ends. Germline lookup yields CDR1 LNHDA and CDR2 SQIVND (reference sequence). This CDR3 is 15 amino acids long. In nucleotides, the CDR3 is TGTGCCAGTAGTACTCCGACTTACTCTGGAAACACCATATATTTT. Translated: CASSTPTYSGNTIYF.

This rearrangement joins TRBV7-2 to TRBJ1-2; 7 positions agree with TRBD1. CDR3 size: 15 residues. With 1 base clipped from V and 4 bases from J, the junction kept 6 bases outside the gene matches. Germline V gene data show CDR1 as SGHTA and CDR2 as FQGNSA. The CDR3 reads CASSLDGDRSYGYTF. CDR3 sequence (DNA): TGTGCCAGCAGCTTAGATGGGGACAGAAGCTATGGCTACACCTTC.

The chain recombines TRBV9 with TRBJ1-2; a possible D gene is TRBD1 (6 bases). Per germline, CDR1 SGDLS and CDR2 YYNGEE. V lost 0 bases and J lost 2, with 17 bases in between. The CDR3 length is 17 residues. This chain's CDR3 is CASSVGAGGGGNYGYTF. For the CDR3, the DNA is TGTGCCAGCAGCGTAGGAGCGGGGGGGGGCGGGAACTATGGCTACACCTTC.

The J gene is TRBJ2-3, the V gene TRBV7-2; the match to TRBD2 covers 9 bases. The CDR3 extends over 17 amino acids. Germline V lookup: CDR1 SGHTA, CDR2 FQGNSA. The junction had 8 bases not matched to a gene; V was cut back by 1 base and J by 3 bases. This chain's CDR3 is CASSLGTSGRSTDTQYF. For the CDR3, the DNA is TGTGCCAGCAGCTTAGGGACGAGCGGGAGGAGTACAGATACGCAGTATTTT.

V and J are TRBV28 and TRBJ1-2; a possible D gene is TRBD1 (5 bases). The germline CDR1 and CDR2 sequences are MDHEN and SYDVKM. Between the trimmed V and J ends, which lost 6 bases and 7 bases, there was a span of 12 bases. The CDR3 is 12 residues long. The CDR3 DNA follows: TGTGCCAGCAGCATAGGACAACGTGGCTACACCTTC. This gives the protein CASSIGQRGYTF.

The chain couples TRBV5-4 to TRBJ1-1; no clear D gene. Germline values: CDR1 SGHNT, CDR2 YYREEE (reference sequence). Trimming removed 2 bases at V and 0 bases at J, with 8 bases between. The CDR3 has 14 residues. CDR3 protein: CASSLQKLNTEAFF. The CDR3 DNA follows: TGTGCCAGCAGCTTACAGAAACTGAACACTGAAGCTTTCTTT.

The chain joins TRBV6-1 to TRBJ1-2; 7 positions match TRBD1. V lost 6 bases to trimming and J lost 4 bases; unmatched junction nucleotides: 5. The CDR3 runs to 13 residues. CDR1 and CDR2 from the germline V gene are MNHNS and SASEGT. Written as DNA, the CDR3 is TGTGCCAGCAGAAACGACAGGGCCTATGGCTACACCTTC. Amino acids: CASRNDRAYGYTF.

V and J are TRBV19 and TRBJ2-2; D not certain. The CDR3 has 12 amino acids. The V end was cut by 6 bases, the J end by 6 bases, with 8 bases between. The germline V gene has CDR1 LNHDA and CDR2 SQIVND (reference sequence). CDR3 protein: CASSLIAGELFF. For the CDR3, the DNA is TGTGCCAGTAGCTTAATAGCCGGGGAGCTGTTTTTT. Combining the CDR3 with reference TRBV19 and TRBJ2-2 gives the whole variable domain DGGITQSPKYLFRKEGQNVTLSCEQNLNHDAMYWYRQDPGQGLRLIYYSQIVNDFQKGDIAEGYSVSREKKESFPLTVTSAQKNPTAFYLCASSLIAGELFFGEGSRLTVL.